This TCR beta chain was recorded in a study of radiation and T cells in renal cell carcinoma. V was shortened by 6 bases and J by 0 bases, with 15 bases between the two germline ends. The CDR3 spans 16 residues. Germline loops: CDR1 MDHEN, CDR2 SYDVKM. Regarding the study as a whole: Baseline intratumoral clonotype presence is unknown without pretreatment biopsies. Top tumor clonotypes rose in blood 2 weeks post-radiation, then contracted.

To note about this clone: As yet, its antigen is unknown.

Repertoires were generated with immunoSEQ multiplex PCR, while TCRdb's copy carries only in-frame clones and drops some. Here the sample spans about 83,000 clones, over 65% being singletons. Indicated time point: blood 4 weeks post-SBRT, at nephrectomy. Treatment given: 15 Gy SBRT to primary tumor, nephrectomy 4 weeks later. After SBRT, blood was collected at 2 and 4 weeks, plus baseline. The tumor was a clear cell renal cell carcinoma. This TCR was sampled from a woman aged 60-75 years with renal cell carcinoma. The sample consisted of blood, taken from a patient whose treatment included radiotherapy and nephrectomy. The chain is built from TRBV28 and TRBJ1-3; D is undetermined. CDR3 amino acids: CASSRLADPSGNTIYF. The CDR3 DNA is TGTGCCAGCAGCCGACTGGCGGATCCCTCTGGAAACACCATATATTTT.